The source of this T cell receptor beta chain is a study of PD-1 blockade in classical Hodgkin lymphoma. Repertoires were generated with immunoSEQ multiplex PCR, while TCRdb's copy carries only in-frame clones and drops some. The profile shows around 35,000 clones, 85% to 90% of them singletons. Patients all relapsed after autologous stem cell transplantation, and there was variation in brentuximab vedotin exposure. V dropped 7 bases and J dropped 0 bases, with 13 bases sitting between them. The CDR3 consists of 14 residues. Germline values: CDR1 SNHLY, CDR2 FYNNEI. The TCR comes from a human donor with classical Hodgkin lymphoma. The chain employs TRBV2 and TRBJ2-7, with TRBD2 as a possible D gene (5 bases). The input for sequencing was peripheral blood mononuclear cells (PBMCs), taken before the second cycle of nivolumab. CDR3 in amino acids: CASIEGPTSYEQYF. The CDR3 DNA reads TGTGCCAGCATAGAGGGTCCGACCTCCTACGAGCAGTACTTC.